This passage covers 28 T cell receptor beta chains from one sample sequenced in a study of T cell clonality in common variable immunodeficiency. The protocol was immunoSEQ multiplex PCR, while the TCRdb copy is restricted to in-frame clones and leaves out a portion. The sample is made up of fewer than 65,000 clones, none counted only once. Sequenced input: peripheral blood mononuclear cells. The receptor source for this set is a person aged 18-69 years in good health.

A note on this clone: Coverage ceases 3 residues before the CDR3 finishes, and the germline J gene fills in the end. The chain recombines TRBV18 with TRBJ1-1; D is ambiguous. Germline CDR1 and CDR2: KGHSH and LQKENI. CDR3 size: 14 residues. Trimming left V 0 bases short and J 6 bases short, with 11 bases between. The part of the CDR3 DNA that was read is TGTGCCAGCTCACCACCGGACTTTTTCTCTGAA. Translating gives CASSPPDFFSE. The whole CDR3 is CASSPPDFFSEAFF.

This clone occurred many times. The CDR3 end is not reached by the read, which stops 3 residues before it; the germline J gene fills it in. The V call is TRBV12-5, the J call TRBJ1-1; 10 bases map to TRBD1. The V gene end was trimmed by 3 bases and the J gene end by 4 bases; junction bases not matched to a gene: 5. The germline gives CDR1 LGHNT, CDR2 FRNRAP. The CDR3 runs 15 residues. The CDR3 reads CASGLDRGLGTEAFF. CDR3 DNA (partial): TGTGCTAGTGGTTTAGACAGGGGGCTTGGCACTGAA.

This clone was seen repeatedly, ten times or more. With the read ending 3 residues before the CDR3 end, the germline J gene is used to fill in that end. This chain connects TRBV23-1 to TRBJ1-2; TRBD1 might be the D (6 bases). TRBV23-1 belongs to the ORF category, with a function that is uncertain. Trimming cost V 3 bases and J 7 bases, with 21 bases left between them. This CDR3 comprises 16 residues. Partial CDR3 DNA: TGCGCCAGCAGTCATAGACTGGACAGCCTCTGTAGTGGC. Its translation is CASSHRLDSLCSG. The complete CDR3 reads CASSHRLDSLCSGYTF.

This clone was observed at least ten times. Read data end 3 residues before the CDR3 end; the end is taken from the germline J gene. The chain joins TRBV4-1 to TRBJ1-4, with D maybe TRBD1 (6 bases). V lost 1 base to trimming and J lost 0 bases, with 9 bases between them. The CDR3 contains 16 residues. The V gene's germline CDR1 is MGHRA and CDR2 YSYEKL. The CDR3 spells CASSQGDRTTNEKLFF. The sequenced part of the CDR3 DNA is TGCGCCAGCAGCCAAGGCGACAGGACAACTAATGAAAAA.

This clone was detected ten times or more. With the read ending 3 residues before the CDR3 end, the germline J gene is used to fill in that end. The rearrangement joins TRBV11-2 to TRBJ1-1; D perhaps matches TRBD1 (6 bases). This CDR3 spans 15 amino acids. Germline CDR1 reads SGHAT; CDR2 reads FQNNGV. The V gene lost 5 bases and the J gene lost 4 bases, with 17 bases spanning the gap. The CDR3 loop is CASSKKGGEATEAFF. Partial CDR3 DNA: TGTGCCAGCAGCAAGAAGGGGGGGGAGGCCACTGAA.

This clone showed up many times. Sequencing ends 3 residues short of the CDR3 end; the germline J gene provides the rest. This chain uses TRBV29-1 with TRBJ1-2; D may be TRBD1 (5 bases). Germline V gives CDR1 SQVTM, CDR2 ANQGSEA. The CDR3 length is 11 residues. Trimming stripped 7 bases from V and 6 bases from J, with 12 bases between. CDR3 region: CSAPGGDGYTF. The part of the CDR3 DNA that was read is TGCAGCGCCCCCGGGGGGGATGGC. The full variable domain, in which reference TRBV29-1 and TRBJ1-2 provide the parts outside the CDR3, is SAVISQKPSRDICQRGTSLTIQCQVDSQVTMMFWYRQQPGQSLTLIATANQGSEATYESGFVIDKFPISRPNLTFSTLTVSNMSPEDSSIYLCSAPGGDGYTFGSGTRLTVV.

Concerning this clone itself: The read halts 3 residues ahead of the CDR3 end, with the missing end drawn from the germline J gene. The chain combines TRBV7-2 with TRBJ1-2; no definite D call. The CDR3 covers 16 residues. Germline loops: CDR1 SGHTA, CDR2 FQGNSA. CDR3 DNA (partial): TGTGCAAGTCGCTTAGCGCGCCTAGCGGCCTCCTACGAC. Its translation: CASRLARLAASYD. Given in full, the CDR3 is CASRLARLAASYDYTF.

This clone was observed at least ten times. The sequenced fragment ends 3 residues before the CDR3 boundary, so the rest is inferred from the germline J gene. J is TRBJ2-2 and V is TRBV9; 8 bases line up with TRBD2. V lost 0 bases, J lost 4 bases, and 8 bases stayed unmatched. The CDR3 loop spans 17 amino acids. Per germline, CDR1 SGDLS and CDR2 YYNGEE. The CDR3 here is CASSVATTSGLTGELFF. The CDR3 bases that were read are TGTGCCAGCAGCGTAGCTACTACTAGCGGACTCACCGGGGAG.

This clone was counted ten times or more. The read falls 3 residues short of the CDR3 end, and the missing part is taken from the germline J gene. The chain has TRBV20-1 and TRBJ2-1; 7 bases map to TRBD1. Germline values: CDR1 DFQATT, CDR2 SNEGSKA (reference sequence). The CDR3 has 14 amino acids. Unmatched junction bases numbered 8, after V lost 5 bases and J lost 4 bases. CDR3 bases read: TGCAGTGCTCCTGACAGGGCCGGGTACAATGAG. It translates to CSAPDRAGYNE. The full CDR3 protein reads CSAPDRAGYNEQFF.

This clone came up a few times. CDR3 DNA (partial): TGTGCCAGCAGTGGCGGGGGGCCCTACAATGAG. Amino acid sequence: CASSGGGPYNE. The CDR3, in full, reads CASSGGGPYNEQFF. The V and J genes are TRBV11-2 and TRBJ2-1; 8 bases map to TRBD2. The read halts 3 residues ahead of the CDR3 end, with the missing end drawn from the germline J gene. Trimming cost V 6 bases and J 2 bases; bases outside gene matches: 3. Per germline, CDR1 SGHAT and CDR2 FQNNGV. The CDR3 runs 14 residues. Together with reference TRBV11-2 and TRBJ2-1, the CDR3 gives the full variable domain: EAGVAQSPRYKIIEKRQSVAFWCNPISGHATLYWYQQILGQGPKLLIQFQNNGVVDDSQLPKDRFSAERLKGVDSTLKIQPAKLEDSAVYLCASSGGGPYNEQFFGPGTRLTVL.

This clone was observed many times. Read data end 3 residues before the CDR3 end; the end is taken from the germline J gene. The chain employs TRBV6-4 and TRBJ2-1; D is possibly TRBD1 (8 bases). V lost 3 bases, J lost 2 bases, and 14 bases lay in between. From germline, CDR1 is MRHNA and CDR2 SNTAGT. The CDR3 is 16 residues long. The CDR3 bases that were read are TGTGCCAGCAGTGATCACAGGGGGGGGACCTACAATGAG. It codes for CASSDHRGGTYNE. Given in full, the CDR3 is CASSDHRGGTYNEQFF.

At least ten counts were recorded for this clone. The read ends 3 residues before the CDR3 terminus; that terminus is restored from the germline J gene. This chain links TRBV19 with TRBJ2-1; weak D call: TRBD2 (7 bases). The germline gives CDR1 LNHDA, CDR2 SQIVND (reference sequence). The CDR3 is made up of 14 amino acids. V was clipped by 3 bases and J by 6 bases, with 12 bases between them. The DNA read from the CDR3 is TGTGCCAGTAGTATTTACAGGGAGGGCAATGAG. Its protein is CASSIYREGNE. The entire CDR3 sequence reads CASSIYREGNEQFF.

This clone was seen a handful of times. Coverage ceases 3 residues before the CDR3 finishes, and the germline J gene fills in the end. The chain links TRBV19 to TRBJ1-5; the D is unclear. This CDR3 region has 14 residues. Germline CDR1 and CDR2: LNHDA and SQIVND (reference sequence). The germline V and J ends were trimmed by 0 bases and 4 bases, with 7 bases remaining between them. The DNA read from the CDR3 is TGTGCCAGTAGTATAGAATGGCAGAATCAGCCC. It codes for CASSIEWQNQP. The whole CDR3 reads CASSIEWQNQPQHF.

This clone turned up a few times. The CDR3 DNA, read in part, is TGCAGTGCTAGGATTTTCCGAGGGCAGCCC. Residues: CSARIFRGQP. The whole CDR3 reads CSARIFRGQPQHF. The V gene is TRBV20-1, the J gene TRBJ1-5, with D hard to call. The CDR3 end lies 3 residues beyond the end of the read and is filled in from the germline J gene. Germline CDR1 and CDR2: DFQATT and SNEGSKA (reference sequence). V was trimmed by 3 bases and J by 7 bases, leaving 13 bases between them. The CDR3 covers 13 residues.

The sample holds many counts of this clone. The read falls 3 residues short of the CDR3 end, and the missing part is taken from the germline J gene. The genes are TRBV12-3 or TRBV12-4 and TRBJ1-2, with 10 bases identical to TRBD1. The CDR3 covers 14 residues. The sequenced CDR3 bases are TGTGCCAGCAGCGACAGGGGGCAAAGCGGGGGC. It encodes CASSDRGQSGG. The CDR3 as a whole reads CASSDRGQSGGYTF.

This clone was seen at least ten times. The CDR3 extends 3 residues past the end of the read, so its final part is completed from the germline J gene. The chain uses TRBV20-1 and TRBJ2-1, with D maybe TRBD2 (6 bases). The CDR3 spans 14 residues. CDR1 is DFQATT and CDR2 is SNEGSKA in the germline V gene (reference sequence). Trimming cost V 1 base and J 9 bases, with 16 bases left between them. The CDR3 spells CSARGPSVTGEQFF. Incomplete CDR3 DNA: TGCAGTGCTAGAGGTCCTAGCGTAACGGGTGAG.

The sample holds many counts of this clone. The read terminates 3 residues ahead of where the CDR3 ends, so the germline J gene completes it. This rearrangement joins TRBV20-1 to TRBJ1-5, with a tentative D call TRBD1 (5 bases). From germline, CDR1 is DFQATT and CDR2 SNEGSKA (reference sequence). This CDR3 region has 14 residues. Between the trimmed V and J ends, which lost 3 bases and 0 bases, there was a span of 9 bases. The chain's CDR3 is CSASETVSNQPQHF. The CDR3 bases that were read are TGCAGTGCTAGTGAGACAGTTAGCAATCAGCCC.

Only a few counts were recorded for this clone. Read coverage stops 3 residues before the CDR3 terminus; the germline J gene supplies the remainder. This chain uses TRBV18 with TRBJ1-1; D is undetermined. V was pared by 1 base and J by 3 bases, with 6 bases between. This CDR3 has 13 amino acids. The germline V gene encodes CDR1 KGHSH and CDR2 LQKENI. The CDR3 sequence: CASSPRRDTEAFF. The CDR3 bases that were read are TGTGCCAGCTCACCACGGAGGGACACTGAA.

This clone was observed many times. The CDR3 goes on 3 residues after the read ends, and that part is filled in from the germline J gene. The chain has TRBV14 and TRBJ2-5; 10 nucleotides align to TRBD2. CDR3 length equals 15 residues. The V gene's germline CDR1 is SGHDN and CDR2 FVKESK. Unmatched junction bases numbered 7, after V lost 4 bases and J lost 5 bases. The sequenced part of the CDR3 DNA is TGTGCCAGCAGCCTAAGCGGGAGGGCCGGGGAGACC. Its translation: CASSLSGRAGET. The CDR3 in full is CASSLSGRAGETQYF.

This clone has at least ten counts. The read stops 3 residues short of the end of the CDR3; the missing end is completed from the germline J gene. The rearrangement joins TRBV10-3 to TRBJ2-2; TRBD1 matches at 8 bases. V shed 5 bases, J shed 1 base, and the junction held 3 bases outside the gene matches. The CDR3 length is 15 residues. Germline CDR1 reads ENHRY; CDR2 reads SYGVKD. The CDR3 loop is CAISQGTGNTGELFF. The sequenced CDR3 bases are TGTGCCATCAGTCAGGGGACAGGGAACACCGGGGAG.

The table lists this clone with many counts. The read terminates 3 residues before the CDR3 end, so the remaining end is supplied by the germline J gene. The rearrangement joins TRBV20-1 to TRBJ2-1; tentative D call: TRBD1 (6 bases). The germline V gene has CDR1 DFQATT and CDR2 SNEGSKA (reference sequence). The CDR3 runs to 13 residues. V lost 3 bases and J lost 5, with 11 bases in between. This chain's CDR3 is CSASSGVNNEQFF. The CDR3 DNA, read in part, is TGCAGTGCTAGCTCAGGGGTCAACAATGAG.

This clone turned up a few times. The sequenced CDR3 bases are TGTGCCAGCTCACCAGGCGGTGAGGGCGGGAGGGCCCTATATACC. Translated, it gives CASSPGGEGGRALYT. The CDR3 as a whole reads CASSPGGEGGRALYTYTF. The chain recombines TRBV18 with TRBJ1-2; unclear D gene. The sequenced fragment ends 3 residues before the CDR3 boundary, so the rest is inferred from the germline J gene. This CDR3 is 18 amino acids long. Per the germline V gene, CDR1 is KGHSH and CDR2 is LQKENI.

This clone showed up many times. The CDR3 reads CAWSVLGLQQETQYF. Incomplete CDR3 DNA: TGTGCCTGGAGTGTACTAGGGCTACAACAAGAGACC. This rearrangement joins TRBV30 to TRBJ2-5; TRBD2 is a possible D gene (5 bases). The sequence runs out 3 residues before the end of the CDR3; the remainder is reconstructed from the germline J gene. Germline V CDR1 and CDR2: GTSNPN, SVGIG (reference sequence). Trimming left V 0 bases short and J 2 bases short, with 13 bases between. This CDR3 comprises 15 residues. Drawing the rest from reference TRBV30 and TRBJ2-5, the complete variable domain is SQTIHQWPATLVQPVGSPLSLECTVEGTSNPNLYWYRQAAGRGLQLLFYSVGIGQISSEVPQNLSASRPQDRQFILSSKKLLLSDSGFYLCAWSVLGLQQETQYFGPGTRLLVL.

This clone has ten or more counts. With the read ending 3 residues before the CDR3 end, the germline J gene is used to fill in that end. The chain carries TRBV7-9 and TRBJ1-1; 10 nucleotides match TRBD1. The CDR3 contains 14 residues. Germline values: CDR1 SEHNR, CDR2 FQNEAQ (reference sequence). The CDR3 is CASSLVGTGESAFF. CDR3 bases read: TGTGCCAGCAGCTTAGTGGGGACAGGGGAGTCA.

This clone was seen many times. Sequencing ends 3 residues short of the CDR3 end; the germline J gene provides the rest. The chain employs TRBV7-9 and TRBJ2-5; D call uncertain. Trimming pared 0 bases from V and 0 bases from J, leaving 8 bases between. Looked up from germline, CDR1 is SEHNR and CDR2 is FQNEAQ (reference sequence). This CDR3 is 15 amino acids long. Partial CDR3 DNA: TGTGCCAGCAGCTTAGCGTTACAAGACCAAGAGACC. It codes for CASSLALQDQET. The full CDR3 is CASSLALQDQETQYF.

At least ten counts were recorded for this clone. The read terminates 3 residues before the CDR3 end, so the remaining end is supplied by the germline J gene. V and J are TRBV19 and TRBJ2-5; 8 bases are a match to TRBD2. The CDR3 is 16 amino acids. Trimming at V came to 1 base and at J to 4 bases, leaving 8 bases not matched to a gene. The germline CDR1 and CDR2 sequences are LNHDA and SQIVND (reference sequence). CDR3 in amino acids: CASSIVAGGEGETQYF. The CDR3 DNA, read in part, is TGTGCCAGTAGTATAGTTGCGGGGGGAGAGGGAGAGACC. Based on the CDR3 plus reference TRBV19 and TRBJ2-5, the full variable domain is DGGITQSPKYLFRKEGQNVTLSCEQNLNHDAMYWYRQDPGQGLRLIYYSQIVNDFQKGDIAEGYSVSREKKESFPLTVTSAQKNPTAFYLCASSIVAGGEGETQYFGPGTRLLVL.

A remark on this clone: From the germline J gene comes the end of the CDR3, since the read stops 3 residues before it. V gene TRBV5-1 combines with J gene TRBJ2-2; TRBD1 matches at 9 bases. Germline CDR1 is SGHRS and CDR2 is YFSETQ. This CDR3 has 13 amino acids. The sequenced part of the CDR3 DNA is TGCGCCAGCAGCTTGGAACAGGGGGCACCG. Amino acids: CASSLEQGAP. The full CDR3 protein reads CASSLEQGAPLFF.

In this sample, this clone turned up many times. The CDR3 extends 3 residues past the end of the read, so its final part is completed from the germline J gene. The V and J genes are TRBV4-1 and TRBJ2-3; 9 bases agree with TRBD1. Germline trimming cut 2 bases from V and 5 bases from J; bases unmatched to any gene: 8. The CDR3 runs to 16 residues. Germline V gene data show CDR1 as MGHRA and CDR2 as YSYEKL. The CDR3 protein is CASSQKETGGIDTQYF. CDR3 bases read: TGCGCCAGCAGCCAAAAGGAGACAGGGGGTATAGATACG.